This T cell receptor (beta chain) was obtained from a study of T cell responses to AZD1222 COVID-19 vaccine. Whole-study results and caveats: After two AZD1222 doses, spike-specific TCR breadth and depth rose versus day 0. Repertoire collection took place solely once the T cell response had peaked. Per reports, nearly half of all spike-specific TCRs target regions that are unmutated in variants.

TCRdb's table, derived via immunoSEQ multiplex PCR, lists solely in-frame clones and lacks some. This table holds some 140,000 clones, about 94% found once. There are 13 residues in the CDR3. V dropped 11 bases and J dropped 14 bases, with 22 bases sitting between them. Germline values: CDR1 SEHNR, CDR2 FQNEAQ (reference sequence). In regard to this clone: Its antigen remains unknown.

Here the sequenced sample was peripheral blood, taken on day 0 of AZD1222 vaccination. The chain employs TRBV7-9 and TRBJ1-6; D ambiguous. The clonotype was recovered from an adult in good health. The CDR3 nucleotides are TGTGCCGTTATGGCTGGACGCGAAGATTCCCTCCACTTT. Translating gives CAVMAGREDSLHF.